The clone carrying this T cell receptor beta chain has a handful of counts. The data were taken from a study of cytomegalovirus exposure and HLA in healthy donors. Primers: 60 Vbeta forward and 13 Jbeta reverse. Clones were read by immunoSEQ multiplex PCR, and TCRdb kept only the in-frame ones, dropping some. Of 90,000 to 110,000 clones in the sample, just under 70% were seen once. V was shortened by 5 bases and J by 0 bases, with 10 bases between the two germline ends. The CDR3 contains 14 residues. Germline V gene data show CDR1 as MNHNS and CDR2 as SASEGT. The sample taken for sequencing was PBMCs. The rearrangement uses TRBV6-1 and TRBJ1-1, with TRBD1 as a possible D gene (5 bases). The receptor comes from an older woman in good health and CMV-seropositive. The CDR3, as DNA: TGTGCCAGCAGTCTTCAGACAGTGAACACTGAAGCTTTCTTT. It is translated as CASSLQTVNTEAFF.